This TCR beta chain was captured in a study of radiotherapy plus CTLA-4 blockade in lung cancer. Germline values: CDR1 SGHTA, CDR2 FQGNSA. CDR3 length: 14 amino acids. V lost 6 bases, J lost 5 bases, and 17 bases lay in between. Produced via immunoSEQ multiplex PCR; TCRdb's table is partial and in-frame only. Here the sample spans tens of thousands of clones, 70% to 90% being singletons. This rearrangement joins TRBV7-2 to TRBJ2-7; D not resolved. The clonotype was recovered from a human donor with non-small cell lung cancer that progressed on radiotherapy plus ipilimumab. The sample here was peripheral blood, taken from a patient treated with radiotherapy plus ipilimumab. This CDR3 is CASRMTLWAHEQYF. CDR3 in DNA: TGTGCCAGCAGGATGACACTTTGGGCCCACGAGCAGTACTTC.